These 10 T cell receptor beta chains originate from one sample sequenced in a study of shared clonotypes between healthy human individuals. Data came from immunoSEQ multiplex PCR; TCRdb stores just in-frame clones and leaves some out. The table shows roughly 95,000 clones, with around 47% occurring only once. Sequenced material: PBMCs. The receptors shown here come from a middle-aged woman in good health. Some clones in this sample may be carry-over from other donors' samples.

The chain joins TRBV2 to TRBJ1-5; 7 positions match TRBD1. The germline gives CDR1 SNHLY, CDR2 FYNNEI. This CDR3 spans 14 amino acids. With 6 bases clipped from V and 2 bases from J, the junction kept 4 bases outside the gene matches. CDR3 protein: CASRLTGGNQPQHF. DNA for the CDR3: TGTGCCAGCAGACTCACAGGGGGCAATCAGCCCCAGCATTTT. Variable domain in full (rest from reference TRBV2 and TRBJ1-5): EPEVTQTPSHQVTQMGQEVILRCVPISNHLYFYWYRQILGQKVEFLVSFYNNEISEKSEIFDDQFSVERPDGSNFTLKIRSTKLEDSAMYFCASRLTGGNQPQHFGDGTRLSIL.

CDR3 sequence reads: CASSRSGTVEQYF. The CDR3, as DNA: TGTGCCAGCAGCCGCTCCGGGACAGTGGAGCAGTACTTC. J is TRBJ2-7 and V is TRBV6-5, with 7 bases that match TRBD1. Germline CDR1 and CDR2: MNHEY and SVGAGI. This CDR3 region has 13 residues. V was clipped by 6 bases and J by 7 bases; unmatched bases: 9.

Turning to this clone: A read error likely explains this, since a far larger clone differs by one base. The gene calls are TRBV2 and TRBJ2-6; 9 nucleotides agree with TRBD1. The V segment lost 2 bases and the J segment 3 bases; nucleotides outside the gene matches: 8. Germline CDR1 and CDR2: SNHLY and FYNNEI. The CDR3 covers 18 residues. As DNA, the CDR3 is TGTGCCAGCAGTGAAACGGGACAGGGTCCCCATGGGGCCAACGTCCTGACTTTC. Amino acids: CASSETGQGPHGANVLTF.

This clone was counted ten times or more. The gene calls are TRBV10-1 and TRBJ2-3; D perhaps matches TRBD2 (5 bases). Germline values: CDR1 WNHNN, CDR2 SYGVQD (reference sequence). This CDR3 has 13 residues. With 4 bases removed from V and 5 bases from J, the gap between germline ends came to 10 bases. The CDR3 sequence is CASSGLAGDTQYF. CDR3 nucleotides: TGCGCCAGCAGTGGGCTAGCTGGAGATACGCAGTATTTT.

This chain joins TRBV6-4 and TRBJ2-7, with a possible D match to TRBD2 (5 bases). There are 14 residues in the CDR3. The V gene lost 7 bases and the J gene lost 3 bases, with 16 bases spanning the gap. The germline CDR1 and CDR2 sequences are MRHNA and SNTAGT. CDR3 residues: CASMDRTRGYEQYF. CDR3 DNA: TGTGCCAGCATGGATAGGACTCGGGGCTACGAGCAGTACTTC.

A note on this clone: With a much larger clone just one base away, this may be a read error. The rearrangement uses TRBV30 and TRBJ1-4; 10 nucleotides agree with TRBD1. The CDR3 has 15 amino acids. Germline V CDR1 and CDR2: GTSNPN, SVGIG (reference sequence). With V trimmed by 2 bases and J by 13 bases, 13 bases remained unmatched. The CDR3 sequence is CAWSPPGTGVGRLFF. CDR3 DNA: TGTGCCTGGAGTCCCCCCGGGACAGGGGTAGGGAGACTGTTTTTT.

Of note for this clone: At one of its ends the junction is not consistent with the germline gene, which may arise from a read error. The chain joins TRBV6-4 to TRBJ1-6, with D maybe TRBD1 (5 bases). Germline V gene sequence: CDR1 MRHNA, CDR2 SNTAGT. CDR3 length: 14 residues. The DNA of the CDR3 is TGTGCTAGCAGTGAGGGACGGACCAATTCACCCCTCCACTTT. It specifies CASSEGRTNSPLHF.

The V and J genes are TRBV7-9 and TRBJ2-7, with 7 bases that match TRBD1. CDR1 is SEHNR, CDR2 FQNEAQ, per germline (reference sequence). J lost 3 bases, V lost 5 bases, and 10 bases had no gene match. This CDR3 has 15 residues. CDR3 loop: CASSPLKTGDYEQYF. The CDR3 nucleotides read TGTGCCAGCAGCCCATTAAAAACAGGGGACTACGAGCAGTACTTC.

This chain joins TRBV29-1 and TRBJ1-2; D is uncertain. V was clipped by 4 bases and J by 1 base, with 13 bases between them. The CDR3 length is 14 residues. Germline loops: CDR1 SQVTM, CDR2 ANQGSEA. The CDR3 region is CSVGYPGINYGYTF. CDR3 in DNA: TGCAGCGTTGGTTACCCGGGGATTAACTATGGCTACACCTTC. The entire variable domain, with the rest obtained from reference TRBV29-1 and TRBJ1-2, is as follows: SAVISQKPSRDICQRGTSLTIQCQVDSQVTMMFWYRQQPGQSLTLIATANQGSEATYESGFVIDKFPISRPNLTFSTLTVSNMSPEDSSIYLCSVGYPGINYGYTFGSGTRLTVV.

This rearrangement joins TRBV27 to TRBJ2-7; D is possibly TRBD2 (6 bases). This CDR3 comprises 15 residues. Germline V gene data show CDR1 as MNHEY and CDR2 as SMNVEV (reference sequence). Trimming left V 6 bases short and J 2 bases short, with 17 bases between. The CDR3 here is CASSLLAPGPYEQYF. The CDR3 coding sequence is TGTGCCAGCAGCCTCCTAGCGCCAGGGCCCTACGAGCAGTACTTC.